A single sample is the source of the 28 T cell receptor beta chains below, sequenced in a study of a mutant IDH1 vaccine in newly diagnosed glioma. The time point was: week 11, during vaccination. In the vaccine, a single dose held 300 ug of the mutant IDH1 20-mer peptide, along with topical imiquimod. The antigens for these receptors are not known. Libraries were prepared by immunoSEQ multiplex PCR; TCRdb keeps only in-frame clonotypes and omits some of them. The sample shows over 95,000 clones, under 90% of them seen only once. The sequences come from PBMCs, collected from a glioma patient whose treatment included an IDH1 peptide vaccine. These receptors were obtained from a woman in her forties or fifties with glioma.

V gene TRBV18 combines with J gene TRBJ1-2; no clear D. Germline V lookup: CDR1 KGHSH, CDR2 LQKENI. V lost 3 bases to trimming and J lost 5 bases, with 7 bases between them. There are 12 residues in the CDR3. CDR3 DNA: TGTGCCAGCTCACCCGATGATTATGGCTACACCTTC. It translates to CASSPDDYGYTF.

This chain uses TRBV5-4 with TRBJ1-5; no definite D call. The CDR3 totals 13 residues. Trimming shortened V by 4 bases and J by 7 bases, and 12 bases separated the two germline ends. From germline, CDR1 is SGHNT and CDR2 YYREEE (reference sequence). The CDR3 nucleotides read TGTGCCAGCAGCGCGGACCGGAGGCAGCCCCAGCATTTT. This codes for CASSADRRQPQHF.

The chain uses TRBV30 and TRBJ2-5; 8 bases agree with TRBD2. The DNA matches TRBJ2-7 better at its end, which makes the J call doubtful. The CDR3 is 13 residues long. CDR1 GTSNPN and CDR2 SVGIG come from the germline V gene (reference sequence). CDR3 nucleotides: TGTGCCACGAGCCGGGGGGGCCCCTACGAGCAGTACTTC. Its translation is CATSRGGPYEQYF.

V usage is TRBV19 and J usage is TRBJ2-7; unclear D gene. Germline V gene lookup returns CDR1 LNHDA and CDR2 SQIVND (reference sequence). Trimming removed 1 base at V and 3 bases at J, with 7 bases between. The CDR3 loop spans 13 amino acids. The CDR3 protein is CASSIGAVYEQYF. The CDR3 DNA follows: TGTGCCAGTAGTATAGGGGCAGTCTACGAGCAGTACTTC. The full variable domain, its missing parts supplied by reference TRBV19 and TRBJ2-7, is DGGITQSPKYLFRKEGQNVTLSCEQNLNHDAMYWYRQDPGQGLRLIYYSQIVNDFQKGDIAEGYSVSREKKESFPLTVTSAQKNPTAFYLCASSIGAVYEQYFGPGTRLTVT.

The CDR3 here is CASSVGTSNTGELFF. CDR3 coding DNA: TGTGCCAGCAGCGTGGGGACTAGCAACACCGGGGAGCTGTTTTTT. The V call is TRBV9, the J call TRBJ2-2, with TRBD2 identical over 9 bases. The CDR3 has 15 residues. Trimming removed 2 bases from V and 2 bases from J; junction bases left unmatched: 1. The V gene's germline CDR1 is SGDLS and CDR2 YYNGEE. Using reference TRBV9 and TRBJ2-2 for the parts outside the CDR3, the full variable domain is DSGVTQTPKHLITATGQRVTLRCSPRSGDLSVYWYQQSLDQGLQFLIQYYNGEERAKGNILERFSAQQFPDLHSELNLSSLELGDSALYFCASSVGTSNTGELFFGEGSRLTVL.

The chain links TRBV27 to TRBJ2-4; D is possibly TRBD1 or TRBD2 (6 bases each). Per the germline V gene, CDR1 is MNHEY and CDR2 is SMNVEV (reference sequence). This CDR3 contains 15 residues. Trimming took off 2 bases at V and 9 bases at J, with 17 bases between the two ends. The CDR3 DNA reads TGTGCCAGCAGTTTAGTCGGGGGCAGAGGCGGCATTCAGTACTTC. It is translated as CASSLVGGRGGIQYF.

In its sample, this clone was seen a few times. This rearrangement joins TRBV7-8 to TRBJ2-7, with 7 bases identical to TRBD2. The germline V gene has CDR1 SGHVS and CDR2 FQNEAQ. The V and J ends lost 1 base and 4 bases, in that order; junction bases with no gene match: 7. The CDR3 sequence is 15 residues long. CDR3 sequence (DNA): TGTGCCAGCAGCTTAGGGACTAGGTTCCCATACGAGCAGTACTTC. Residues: CASSLGTRFPYEQYF.

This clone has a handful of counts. The CDR3 nucleotides are TGTGCCAGCAGCTCGTTAGGGAGTGTCACTGAAGCTTTCTTT. It translates to CASSSLGSVTEAFF. The rearrangement uses TRBV7-2 and TRBJ1-1; no reliable D call. CDR1 is SGHTA and CDR2 is FQGNSA in the germline V gene. The CDR3 extends over 14 amino acids. Between the trimmed V and J ends, which lost 4 bases and 4 bases, there was a span of 13 bases.

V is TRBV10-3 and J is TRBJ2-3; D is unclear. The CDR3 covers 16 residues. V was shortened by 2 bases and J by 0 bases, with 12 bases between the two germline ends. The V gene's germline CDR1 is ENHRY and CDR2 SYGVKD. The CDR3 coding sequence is TGTGCCATCAGTGAGATGAGAACAGCTAGCACAGATACGCAGTATTTT. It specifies CAISEMRTASTDTQYF.

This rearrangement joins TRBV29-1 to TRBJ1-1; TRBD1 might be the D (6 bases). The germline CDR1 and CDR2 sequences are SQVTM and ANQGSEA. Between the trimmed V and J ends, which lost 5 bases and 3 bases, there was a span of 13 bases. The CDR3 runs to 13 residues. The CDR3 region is CSVKWGADTEAFF. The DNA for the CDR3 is TGCAGCGTTAAGTGGGGGGCGGACACTGAAGCTTTCTTT.

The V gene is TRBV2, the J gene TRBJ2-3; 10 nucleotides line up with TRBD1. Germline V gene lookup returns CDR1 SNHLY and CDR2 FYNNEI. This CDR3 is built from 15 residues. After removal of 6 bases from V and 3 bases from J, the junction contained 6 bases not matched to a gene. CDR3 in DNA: TGTGCCAGCAGGAAGGACAGGGGGTTTACAGATACGCAGTATTTT. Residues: CASRKDRGFTDTQYF.

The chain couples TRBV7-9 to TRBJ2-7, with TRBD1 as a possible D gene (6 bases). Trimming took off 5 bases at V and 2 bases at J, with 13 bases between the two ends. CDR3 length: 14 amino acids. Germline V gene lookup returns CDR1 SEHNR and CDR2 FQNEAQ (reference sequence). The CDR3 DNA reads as TGTGCCAGCAGCCCAGGGGCTAGCACCTACGAGCAGTACTTC. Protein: CASSPGASTYEQYF.

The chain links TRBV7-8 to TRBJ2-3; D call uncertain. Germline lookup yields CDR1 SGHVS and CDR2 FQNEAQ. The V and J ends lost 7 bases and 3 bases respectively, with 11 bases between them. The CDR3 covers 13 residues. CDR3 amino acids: CASTYPRTDTQYF. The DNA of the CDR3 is TGTGCCAGCACCTACCCCCGGACAGATACGCAGTATTTT.

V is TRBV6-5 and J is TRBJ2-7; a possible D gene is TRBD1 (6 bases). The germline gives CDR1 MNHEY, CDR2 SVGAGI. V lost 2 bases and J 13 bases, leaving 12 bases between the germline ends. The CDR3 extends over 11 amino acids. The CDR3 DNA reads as TGTGCCAGCAGTTACGGGCAGGGGTCCTACTTC. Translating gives CASSYGQGSYF.

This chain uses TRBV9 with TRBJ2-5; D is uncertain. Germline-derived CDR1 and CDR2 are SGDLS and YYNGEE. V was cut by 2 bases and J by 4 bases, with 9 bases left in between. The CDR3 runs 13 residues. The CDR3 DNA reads TGTGCCAGCAGCGTGGCGGACGGAGAGACCCAGTACTTC. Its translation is CASSVADGETQYF.

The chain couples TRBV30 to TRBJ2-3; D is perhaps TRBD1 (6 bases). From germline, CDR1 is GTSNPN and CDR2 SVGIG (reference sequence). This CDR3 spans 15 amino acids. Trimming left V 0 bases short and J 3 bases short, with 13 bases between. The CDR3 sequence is CAWSVLGGATDTQYF. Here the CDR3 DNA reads TGTGCCTGGAGTGTACTTGGGGGCGCGACAGATACGCAGTATTTT.

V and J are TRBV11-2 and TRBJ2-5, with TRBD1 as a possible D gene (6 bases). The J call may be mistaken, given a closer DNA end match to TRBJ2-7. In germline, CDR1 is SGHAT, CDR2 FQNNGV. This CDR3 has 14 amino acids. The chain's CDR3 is CASSLGQGFYEQYF. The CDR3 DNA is TGTGCCAGCAGCTTAGGGCAGGGGTTTTACGAGCAGTACTTC.

In nucleotides, the CDR3 is TGTGCCAGCAGCTTTGCGGGACTAGCGGGAGATGAGCAGTTCTTC. Translated, it gives CASSFAGLAGDEQFF. V and J are TRBV9 and TRBJ2-1, with 14 nucleotides matching TRBD2. The CDR3 extends over 15 amino acids. Germline CDR1 is SGDLS and CDR2 is YYNGEE. J lost 8 bases, V lost 4 bases, and 5 bases had no gene match.

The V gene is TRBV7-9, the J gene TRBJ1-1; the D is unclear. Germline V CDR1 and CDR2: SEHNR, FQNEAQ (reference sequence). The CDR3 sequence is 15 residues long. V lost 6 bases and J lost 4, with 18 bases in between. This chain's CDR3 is CASRNSQSHLTEAFF. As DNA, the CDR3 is TGTGCCAGCAGGAATTCACAGTCGCACCTCACTGAAGCTTTCTTT. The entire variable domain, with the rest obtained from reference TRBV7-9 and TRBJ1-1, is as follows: DTGVSQNPRHKITKRGQNVTFRCDPISEHNRLYWYRQTLGQGPEFLTYFQNEAQLEKSRLLSDRFSAERPKGSFSTLEIQRTEQGDSAMYLCASRNSQSHLTEAFFGQGTRLTVV.

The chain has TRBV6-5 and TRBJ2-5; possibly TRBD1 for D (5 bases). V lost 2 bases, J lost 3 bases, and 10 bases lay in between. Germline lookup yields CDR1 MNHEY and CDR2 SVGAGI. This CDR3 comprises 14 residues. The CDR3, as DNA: TGTGCCAGCAGTTACGCAGGGCTTGAAGAGACCCAGTACTTC. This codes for CASSYAGLEETQYF.

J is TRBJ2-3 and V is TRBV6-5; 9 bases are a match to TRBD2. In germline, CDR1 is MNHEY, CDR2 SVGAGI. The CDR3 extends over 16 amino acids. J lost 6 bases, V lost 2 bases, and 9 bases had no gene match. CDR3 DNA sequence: TGTGCCAGCAGTTACAGGCTAGCGGGAACTCGGGATACGCAGTATTTT. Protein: CASSYRLAGTRDTQYF.

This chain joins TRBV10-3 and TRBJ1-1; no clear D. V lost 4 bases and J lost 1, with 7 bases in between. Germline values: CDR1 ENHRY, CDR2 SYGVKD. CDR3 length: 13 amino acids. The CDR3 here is CAISGTANTEAFF. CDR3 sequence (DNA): TGTGCCATCAGTGGAACAGCGAACACTGAAGCTTTCTTT.

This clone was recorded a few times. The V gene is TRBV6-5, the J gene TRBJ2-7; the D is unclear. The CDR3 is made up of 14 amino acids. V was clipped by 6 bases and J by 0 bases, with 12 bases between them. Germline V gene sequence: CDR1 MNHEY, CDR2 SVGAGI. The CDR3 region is CASSSRLPSYEQYF. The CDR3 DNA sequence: TGTGCCAGCAGCTCCCGACTCCCCTCCTACGAGCAGTACTTC.

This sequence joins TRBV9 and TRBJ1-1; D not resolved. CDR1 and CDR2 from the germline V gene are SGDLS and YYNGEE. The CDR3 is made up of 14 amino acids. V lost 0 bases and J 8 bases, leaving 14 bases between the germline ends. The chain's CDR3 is CASSVASGAQEAFF. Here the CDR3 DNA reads TGTGCCAGCAGCGTAGCTTCTGGTGCGCAAGAAGCTTTCTTT. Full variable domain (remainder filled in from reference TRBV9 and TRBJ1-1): DSGVTQTPKHLITATGQRVTLRCSPRSGDLSVYWYQQSLDQGLQFLIQYYNGEERAKGNILERFSAQQFPDLHSELNLSSLELGDSALYFCASSVASGAQEAFFGQGTRLTVV.

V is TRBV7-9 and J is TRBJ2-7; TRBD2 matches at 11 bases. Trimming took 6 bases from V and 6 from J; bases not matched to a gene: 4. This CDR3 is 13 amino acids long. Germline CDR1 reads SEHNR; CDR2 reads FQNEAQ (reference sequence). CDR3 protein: CASSSGRAREQYF. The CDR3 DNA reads TGTGCCAGCAGTAGCGGGAGGGCCCGCGAGCAGTACTTC.

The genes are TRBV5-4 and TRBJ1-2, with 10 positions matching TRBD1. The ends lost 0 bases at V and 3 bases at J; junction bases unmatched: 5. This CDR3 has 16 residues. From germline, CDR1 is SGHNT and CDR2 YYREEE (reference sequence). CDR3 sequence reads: CASSLGQGAKDYGYTF. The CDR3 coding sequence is TGTGCCAGCAGCTTGGGACAGGGGGCAAAGGACTATGGCTACACCTTC.

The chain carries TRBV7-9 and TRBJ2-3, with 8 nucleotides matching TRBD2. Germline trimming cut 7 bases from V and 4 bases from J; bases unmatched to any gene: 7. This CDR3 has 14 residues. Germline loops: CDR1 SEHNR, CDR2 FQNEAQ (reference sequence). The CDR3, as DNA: TGTGCCAGCATCCGAAGCGGGAGTTCAGATACGCAGTATTTT. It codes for CASIRSGSSDTQYF. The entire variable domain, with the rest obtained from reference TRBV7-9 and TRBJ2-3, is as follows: DTGVSQNPRHKITKRGQNVTFRCDPISEHNRLYWYRQTLGQGPEFLTYFQNEAQLEKSRLLSDRFSAERPKGSFSTLEIQRTEQGDSAMYLCASIRSGSSDTQYFGPGTRLTVL.

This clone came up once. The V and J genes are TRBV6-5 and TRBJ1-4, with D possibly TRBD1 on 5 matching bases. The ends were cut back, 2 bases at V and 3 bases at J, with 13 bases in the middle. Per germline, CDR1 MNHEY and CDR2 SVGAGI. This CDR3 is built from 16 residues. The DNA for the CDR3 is TGTGCCAGCAGTTACATAGGGGCGGCGGCTAATGAAAAACTGTTTTTT. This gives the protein CASSYIGAAANEKLFF.